The 25 T cell receptor beta chains given below trace back to one sample, sequenced in a study of cytomegalovirus exposure and HLA in healthy donors. Researchers ran the PCR with 60 Vbeta and 13 Jbeta primers. Only in-frame clones appear in the TCRdb table, and some are missing; sequencing was by immunoSEQ multiplex PCR. The sample has hundreds of thousands of clones, about three quarters seen once. Material for sequencing was PBMCs. These receptors came from a woman aged 55-70 years in good health and CMV-seropositive.

The sample holds a few counts of this clone. This chain joins TRBV4-2 and TRBJ1-5, with D possibly matching TRBD1 (5 bases). This CDR3 is 12 amino acids long. Germline V lookup: CDR1 LGHNA, CDR2 YNFKEQ. The V gene lost 6 bases and the J gene lost 7 bases, with 10 bases spanning the gap. The CDR3 loop reads CASRERDQPQHF. The DNA of the CDR3 is TGTGCCAGCAGGGAGCGGGACCAGCCCCAGCATTTT.

This clone was seen more than once but under ten times. V is TRBV6-5 and J is TRBJ2-7, with 7 bases matching TRBD2. The CDR3 covers 15 residues. In germline, CDR1 is MNHEY, CDR2 SVGAGI. V trimming: 6 bases; J trimming: 4 bases; junction bases outside the gene matches: 12. Here the CDR3 reads CASRRDSAGVYEQYF. In DNA, the CDR3 is TGTGCCAGCAGAAGAGATTCCGCGGGGGTTTACGAGCAGTACTTC.

The rearrangement uses TRBV6-5 and TRBJ1-1; D remains unclear. The CDR3 runs to 14 residues. CDR1 is MNHEY, CDR2 SVGAGI, per germline. Trimming removed 3 bases at V and 7 bases at J, with 15 bases between. DNA for the CDR3: TGTGCCAGCAGTTATTACCCGGGGTCCTATGAAGCTTTCTTT. The encoded protein is CASSYYPGSYEAFF.

CDR3 in amino acids: CASSLWRGYTF. CDR3 in DNA: TGTGCCAGCAGCTTATGGAGGGGCTACACCTTC. The rearrangement uses TRBV7-2 and TRBJ1-2; D remains ambiguous. This CDR3 region has 11 residues. Trimming stripped 2 bases from V and 8 bases from J, with 6 bases between. The germline gives CDR1 SGHTA, CDR2 FQGNSA.

This clone was picked up a small number of times. Written as DNA, the CDR3 is TGTGCCAGCAGTTGGGACAGGGTGGGCGAGCAGTACTTC. Protein sequence: CASSWDRVGEQYF. The chain couples TRBV5-6 to TRBJ2-7; TRBD1 aligns across 9 bases. The CDR3 contains 13 residues. V trimming: 5 bases; J trimming: 6 bases; junction bases outside the gene matches: 6. Germline V gene sequence: CDR1 SGHDT, CDR2 YYEEEE.

On this clone: The junction differs from germline at one of its ends, possibly a read error. The chain links TRBV7-9 to TRBJ1-1, with unresolved D. The CDR3 has 14 amino acids. Germline loops: CDR1 SEHNR, CDR2 FQNEAQ (reference sequence). CDR3 nucleotide sequence: TGTTCCAGCAGCCCGATCCCTAGGAACACTGAAGCTTTCTTT. It specifies CSSSPIPRNTEAFF.

The gene calls are TRBV5-1 and TRBJ2-2, with 11 bases that match TRBD2. J lost 4 bases, V lost 1 base, and 6 bases had no gene match. Germline V gene sequence: CDR1 SGHRS, CDR2 YFSETQ. The CDR3 has 17 residues. The CDR3 reads CASSLTSGSSFTGELFF. The DNA for the CDR3 is TGCGCCAGCAGCTTGACTAGCGGGAGTTCGTTCACCGGGGAGCTGTTTTTT.

This chain joins TRBV6-1 and TRBJ1-2; weak D call: TRBD1 (5 bases). CDR1 and CDR2 from the germline V gene are MNHNS and SASEGT. The V and J ends lost 10 bases and 7 bases respectively, with 16 bases between them. The CDR3 sequence is 12 residues long. This CDR3 reads CAISRAGVGYTF. The CDR3 DNA reads TGTGCCATCTCCCGGGCGGGGGTTGGCTACACCTTC.

The chain employs TRBV5-1 and TRBJ1-2; D not resolved. Trimming left V 0 bases short and J 4 bases short, with 16 bases between. The germline V gene encodes CDR1 SGHRS and CDR2 YFSETQ. CDR3 size: 16 residues. Here the CDR3 DNA reads TGCGCCAGCAGCTTGGCAATAACCAACCGGTTCTATGGCTACACCTTC. Protein sequence: CASSLAITNRFYGYTF.

The gene calls are TRBV28 and TRBJ2-7; TRBD1 aligns across 8 bases. The CDR3 is 14 residues long. The V gene end was trimmed by 6 bases and the J gene end by 2 bases; junction bases not matched to a gene: 6. Per germline, CDR1 MDHEN and CDR2 SYDVKM. Here the CDR3 DNA reads TGTGCCAGCAGGCCCGGACAGGGACCCTACGAGCAGTACTTC. Protein sequence: CASRPGQGPYEQYF. Supplemented by reference TRBV28 and TRBJ2-7, the full variable domain reads DVKVTQSSRYLVKRTGEKVFLECVQDMDHENMFWYRQDPGLGLRLIYFSYDVKMKEKGDIPEGYSVSREKKERFSLILESASTNQTSMYLCASRPGQGPYEQYFGPGTRLTVT.

The V and J genes are TRBV5-1 and TRBJ2-1; TRBD2 agrees at 7 bases. The germline gives CDR1 SGHRS, CDR2 YFSETQ. The CDR3 spans 16 residues. Unmatched junction bases numbered 9, after V lost 6 bases and J lost 0 bases. The CDR3 sequence: CASTLAAASSYNEQFF. The CDR3 DNA is TGCGCCAGCACGCTAGCGGCGGCGAGCTCCTACAATGAGCAGTTCTTC.

The chain has TRBV10-3 and TRBJ1-1; D might be TRBD1 (5 bases). V was cut by 3 bases and J by 1 base, with 12 bases left in between. The CDR3 consists of 15 residues. CDR1 is ENHRY, CDR2 SYGVKD, per germline. The CDR3 DNA reads as TGTGCCATCAGTGACCAAAACCAGGGGAACACTGAAGCTTTCTTT. It is translated as CAISDQNQGNTEAFF.

The V gene is TRBV5-1, the J gene TRBJ2-4, with TRBD2 matching 12 bases. From germline, CDR1 is SGHRS and CDR2 YFSETQ. The V gene end was trimmed by 4 bases and the J gene end by 6 bases; junction bases not matched to a gene: 8. CDR3 size: 16 residues. CDR3: CASSRSSGRAGNIQYF. The DNA for the CDR3 is TGCGCCAGCAGCAGATCTAGCGGGAGGGCCGGAAACATTCAGTACTTC.

The CDR3 reads CASSDQTGGWRYGYTF. The CDR3 DNA is TGTGCCAGCAGTGACCAGACAGGGGGTTGGAGGTATGGCTACACCTTC. The gene calls are TRBV2 and TRBJ1-2; 9 nucleotides align to TRBD1. Trimming took 3 bases from V and 5 from J; bases not matched to a gene: 10. Germline assignment: CDR1 SNHLY and CDR2 FYNNEI. There are 16 residues in the CDR3.

The chain combines TRBV27 with TRBJ2-3; TRBD2 might be the D (5 bases). Trimming took off 3 bases at V and 6 bases at J, with 13 bases between the two ends. Looked up from germline, CDR1 is MNHEY and CDR2 is SMNVEV (reference sequence). This CDR3 is 14 amino acids long. CDR3 in amino acids: CASSLLAISDTQYF. In DNA form, the CDR3 reads TGTGCCAGCAGTTTGCTAGCTATATCTGATACGCAGTATTTT.

The chain carries TRBV28 and TRBJ2-7; 9 bases map to TRBD1. Germline CDR1 reads MDHEN; CDR2 reads SYDVKM. The CDR3 loop spans 15 amino acids. After removal of 5 bases from V and 4 bases from J, the junction contained 9 bases not matched to a gene. Here the CDR3 reads CASSPGTGNRYEQYF. Here the CDR3 DNA reads TGTGCCAGCAGTCCCGGGACAGGGAATAGGTACGAGCAGTACTTC.

The gene calls are TRBV11-2 and TRBJ1-2; TRBD1 might be the D (6 bases). The V end was cut by 3 bases, the J end by 8 bases, with 13 bases between. Germline values: CDR1 SGHAT, CDR2 FQNNGV. The CDR3 consists of 13 residues. The CDR3 sequence is CASSFRYGQGYTF. CDR3 nucleotide sequence: TGTGCCAGCAGCTTCAGATACGGACAGGGCTACACCTTC.

V and J are TRBV2 and TRBJ2-4; tentatively, D is TRBD2 (5 bases). Deletions cut 2 bases from V and 10 bases from J, with 12 bases between. Per germline, CDR1 SNHLY and CDR2 FYNNEI. The CDR3 totals 13 residues. The CDR3 nucleotides read TGTGCCAGCAGTGAACCGGACTCGCCAATTCAGTACTTC. Translation: CASSEPDSPIQYF.

This chain uses TRBV27 with TRBJ1-2; D call uncertain. CDR3 length: 13 residues. Germline V gene lookup returns CDR1 MNHEY and CDR2 SMNVEV (reference sequence). V lost 0 bases and J 0 bases, leaving 2 bases between the germline ends. The DNA for the CDR3 is TGTGCCAGCAGTTTATCCGCTAACTATGGCTACACCTTC. Amino acid sequence: CASSLSANYGYTF.

V usage is TRBV7-3 and J usage is TRBJ1-1; TRBD1 agrees at 8 bases. The V segment lost 6 bases and the J segment 5 bases; nucleotides outside the gene matches: 5. The CDR3 is 13 residues long. Germline CDR1 reads SGHTA; CDR2 reads FQGTGA. The DNA of the CDR3 is TGTGCCAGCAGGCAGGGGGCTTGGACTGAAGCTTTCTTT. Its protein product is CASRQGAWTEAFF.

V is TRBV6-6 and J is TRBJ2-2; tentative D call: TRBD2 (6 bases). Germline CDR1 is MNHNY and CDR2 is SVGAGI (reference sequence). Trimming took 2 bases from V and 5 from J, leaving 9 bases between them. This CDR3 is 14 amino acids long. As DNA, the CDR3 is TGTGCCAGCAGTTACCGGGGGACGACCGGGGAGCTGTTTTTT. The encoded protein is CASSYRGTTGELFF.

The V gene is TRBV18, the J gene TRBJ2-4, with D maybe TRBD2 (6 bases). The germline CDR1 and CDR2 sequences are KGHSH and LQKENI. This CDR3 is 14 amino acids long. Trimming removed 6 bases at V and 2 bases at J, with 11 bases between. The CDR3 spells CASSPGSPKNIQYF. CDR3 nucleotide sequence: TGTGCCAGCTCCCCCGGGAGTCCCAAAAACATTCAGTACTTC.

This clone was counted a few times. V usage is TRBV7-8 and J usage is TRBJ1-2, with 10 bases identical to TRBD1. The V and J ends lost 5 bases and 7 bases, in that order; junction bases with no gene match: 10. The CDR3 is made up of 15 amino acids. Germline V gene data show CDR1 as SGHVS and CDR2 as FQNEAQ. The CDR3 DNA is TGTGCCAGCAGCCCGACGACAGGGGGCAGACCTGGCTACACCTTC. This encodes CASSPTTGGRPGYTF.

This clone was seen only a few times. CDR3 sequence: CASSPRPYEQYF. The CDR3 coding sequence is TGTGCCAGCAGTCCCCGTCCGTACGAGCAGTACTTC. J is TRBJ2-7 and V is TRBV6-6; the D is unclear. Trimming shortened V by 5 bases and J by 4 bases, and 9 bases separated the two germline ends. Germline CDR1 is MNHNY and CDR2 is SVGAGI (reference sequence). The CDR3 covers 12 residues.

The CDR3 sequence: CATSRDLSSYNSPLHF. CDR3 in DNA: TGTGCCACCAGCAGAGATCTCAGCTCCTATAATTCACCCCTCCACTTT. This chain connects TRBV15 to TRBJ1-6; D is undetermined. V was cut by 0 bases and J by 0 bases, with 6 bases left in between. Germline assignment: CDR1 LNHNV and CDR2 YYDKDF (reference sequence). The CDR3 is 16 residues long.